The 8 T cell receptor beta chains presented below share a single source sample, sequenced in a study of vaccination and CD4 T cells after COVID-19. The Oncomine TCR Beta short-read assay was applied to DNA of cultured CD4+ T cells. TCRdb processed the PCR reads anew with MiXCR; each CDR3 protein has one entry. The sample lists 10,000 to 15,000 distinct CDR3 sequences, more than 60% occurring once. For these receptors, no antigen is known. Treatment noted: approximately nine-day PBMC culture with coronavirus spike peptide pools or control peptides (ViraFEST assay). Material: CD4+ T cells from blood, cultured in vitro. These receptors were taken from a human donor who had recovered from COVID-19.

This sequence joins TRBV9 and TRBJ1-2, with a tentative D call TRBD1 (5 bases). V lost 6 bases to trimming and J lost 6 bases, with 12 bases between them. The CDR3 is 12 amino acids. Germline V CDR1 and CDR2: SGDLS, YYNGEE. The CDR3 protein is CASTGTLNGYTF. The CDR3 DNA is TGTGCCAGCACCGGGACCTTGAATGGCTACACCTTC.

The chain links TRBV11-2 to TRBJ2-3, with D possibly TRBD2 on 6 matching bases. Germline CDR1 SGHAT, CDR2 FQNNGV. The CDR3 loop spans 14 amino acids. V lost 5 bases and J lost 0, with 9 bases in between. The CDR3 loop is CASSPAGSTDTQYF. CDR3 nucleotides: TGTGCCAGCAGCCCGGCGGGGAGCACAGATACGCAGTATTTT.

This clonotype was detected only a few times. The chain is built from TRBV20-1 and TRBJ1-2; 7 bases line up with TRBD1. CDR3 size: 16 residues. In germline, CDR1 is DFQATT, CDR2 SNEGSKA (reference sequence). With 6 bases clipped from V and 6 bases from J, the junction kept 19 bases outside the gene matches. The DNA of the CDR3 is TGCAGTGCCACTAGGTACAGGGGCGGTCCTGGGGATGGCTACACCTTC. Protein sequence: CSATRYRGGPGDGYTF.

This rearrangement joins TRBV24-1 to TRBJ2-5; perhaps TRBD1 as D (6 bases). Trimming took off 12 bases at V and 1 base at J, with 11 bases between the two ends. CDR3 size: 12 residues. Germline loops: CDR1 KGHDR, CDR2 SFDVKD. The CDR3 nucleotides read TGTGCCGTCAGGGGTAGCCAAGAGACCCAGTACTTC. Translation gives CAVRGSQETQYF.

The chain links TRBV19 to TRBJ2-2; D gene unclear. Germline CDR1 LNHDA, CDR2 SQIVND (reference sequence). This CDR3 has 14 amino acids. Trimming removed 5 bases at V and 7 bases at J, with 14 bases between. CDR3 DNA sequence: TGTGCCAGTAGTTGGATAGAATTCGGCGGGGAGCTGTTTTTT. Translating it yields CASSWIEFGGELFF. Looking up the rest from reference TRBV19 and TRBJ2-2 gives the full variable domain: DGGITQSPKYLFRKEGQNVTLSCEQNLNHDAMYWYRQDPGQGLRLIYYSQIVNDFQKGDIAEGYSVSREKKESFPLTVTSAQKNPTAFYLCASSWIEFGGELFFGEGSRLTVL.

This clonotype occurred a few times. In DNA form, the CDR3 reads TGTGCCAGCAAAGGGACAGGGGATCAGCCCCAGCATTTT. Protein sequence: CASKGTGDQPQHF. The chain has TRBV2 and TRBJ1-5; 10 nucleotides match TRBD1. CDR3 length: 13 residues. The J segment lost 5 bases and the V segment lost 7 bases, leaving 2 bases of the junction unmatched. From germline, CDR1 is SNHLY and CDR2 FYNNEI.

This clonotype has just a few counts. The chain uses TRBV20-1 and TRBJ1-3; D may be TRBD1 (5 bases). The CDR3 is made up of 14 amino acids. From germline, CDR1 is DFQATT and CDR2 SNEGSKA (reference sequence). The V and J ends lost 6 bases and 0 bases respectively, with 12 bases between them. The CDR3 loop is CSADSRSSGNTIYF. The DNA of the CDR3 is TGCAGTGCCGACAGCAGAAGCTCTGGAAACACCATATATTTT.

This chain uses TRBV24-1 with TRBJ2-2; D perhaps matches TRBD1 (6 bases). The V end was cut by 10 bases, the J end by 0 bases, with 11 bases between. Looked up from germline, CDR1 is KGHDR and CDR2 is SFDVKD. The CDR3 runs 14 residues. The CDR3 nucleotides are TGTGCCACGCACAGGGTGGCGAACACCGGGGAGCTGTTTTTT. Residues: CATHRVANTGELFF.